This T cell receptor beta chain came from a study of metastatic and nonmetastatic thyroid tumors. Study-level background: The study looked at repertoires side by side in blood and in tumor or nodule tissue from malignant and benign thyroid patients.

Original data processing: CDR3 differences across clinicopathological groups were used to build a distant-metastasis classifier for papillary thyroid cancer. TCRdb re-processed the PCR reads through MiXCR. The V and J calls shown here were made by TCRdb, not taken from the authors' results. The sample has about 24,000 clones; roughly a quarter are singletons. This clone was seen at least ten times. What it binds is not known. Study-level findings and limits: In both blood and tumor samples, TCR beta diversity was reported significantly higher for malignant than benign nodules.

Each patient came to thyroid surgery without any prior treatment (of any kind). CDR1 is MDHEN, CDR2 SYDVKM, per germline. V gave up 5 bases and J gave up 0 bases, with 10 bases separating them. The CDR3 covers 15 residues. V and J are TRBV28 and TRBJ1-4, with a weak D call TRBD1 (5 bases). The source of this sequence is a male donor with papillary thyroid cancer or a benign thyroid nodule (not recorded which). Some clones in this sample may be carry-over from other donors' samples. The sequencing sample was made of tumor tissue. The CDR3 DNA is TGTGCCAGCAGTCAACAGGATGCAACTAATGAAAAACTGTTTTTT. Its translation: CASSQQDATNEKLFF.